These 15 T cell receptor beta chains were all obtained from the same sample, sequenced in a study of neurological immune-mediated disorders. In TCRdb, the 5' RACE reads were re-called with MiXCR into one record per CDR3 protein. The data contain tens of thousands of distinct CDR3 sequences, about 9.4% of them singletons. What was sequenced was PBMCs. These receptors were taken from a man aged 50-59 years in good health.

The sample holds many counts of this clonotype. This chain joins TRBV29-1 and TRBJ2-1, with TRBD2 identical over 13 bases. The CDR3 spans 14 residues. Germline trimming cut 3 bases from V and 6 bases from J; bases unmatched to any gene: 2. CDR1 SQVTM and CDR2 ANQGSEA come from the germline V gene. The CDR3 protein is CSVDGLAGANEQFF. The CDR3 region has the DNA TGCAGCGTTGATGGACTAGCGGGAGCCAATGAGCAGTTCTTC.

This clonotype was detected ten times or more. The V call is TRBV7-3, the J call TRBJ2-2; D is ambiguous. Trimming left V 5 bases short and J 6 bases short, with 7 bases between. The length of the CDR3 is 12 residues. In germline, CDR1 is SGHTA, CDR2 FQGTGA. The CDR3 sequence: CASSPHPGELFF. In DNA form, the CDR3 reads TGTGCCAGCAGCCCCCACCCCGGGGAGCTGTTTTTT. Full variable domain (rest looked up from reference TRBV7-3 and TRBJ2-2): GAGVSQTPSNKVTEKGKYVELRCDPISGHTALYWYRQSLGQGPEFLIYFQGTGAADDSGLPNDRFFAVRPEGSVSTLKIQRTERGDSAVYLCASSPHPGELFFGEGSRLTVL.

This clonotype has ten or more counts. This chain links TRBV20-1 with TRBJ2-3; 13 positions agree with TRBD2. The CDR3 contains 13 residues. V lost 6 bases, J lost 6 bases, and 3 bases stayed unmatched. The V gene's germline CDR1 is DFQATT and CDR2 SNEGSKA (reference sequence). For the CDR3, the DNA is TGCAGTGCGACTAGCGGGGGGAAGGATACGCAGTATTTT. It encodes CSATSGGKDTQYF.

This clonotype was seen many times. The rearrangement uses TRBV20-1 and TRBJ1-6; 11 bases match TRBD1. V trimming: 6 bases; J trimming: 10 bases; junction bases outside the gene matches: 11. The CDR3 totals 15 residues. Germline CDR1 DFQATT, CDR2 SNEGSKA (reference sequence). CDR3 sequence: CSAVSGTGGRSPLHF. DNA of the CDR3: TGCAGTGCCGTTTCCGGGACAGGGGGTCGCTCACCCCTCCACTTT.

As to this clonotype: Germline is not matched at one junction end, which may reflect a read error. CDR3 coding DNA: TGTGCCACCAGTGAAGCCCCCTCCAGGACAGGGAGGAGGGATGACCAGTTCTTC. Translation gives CATSEAPSRTGRRDDQFF. The chain recombines TRBV24-1 with TRBJ2-1; 8 positions match TRBD1. Germline assignment: CDR1 KGHDR and CDR2 SFDVKD. The CDR3 is made up of 18 amino acids.

This clonotype has a count of ten or more. The chain employs TRBV5-6 and TRBJ1-2; D remains ambiguous. Trimming removed 0 bases at V and 3 bases at J, with 6 bases between. This CDR3 has 13 residues. Looked up from germline, CDR1 is SGHDT and CDR2 is YYEEEE. The CDR3, as DNA: TGTGCCAGCAGCTTGGACCGATACTATGGCTACACCTTC. Protein sequence: CASSLDRYYGYTF.

This clonotype was recorded many times. This sequence joins TRBV7-9 and TRBJ2-7, with 8 bases identical to TRBD1. J was trimmed by 5 bases and V by 5 bases; bases with no gene match: 11. The CDR3 runs 15 residues. Germline assignment: CDR1 SEHNR and CDR2 FQNEAQ (reference sequence). The CDR3 DNA sequence: TGTGCCAGCAGCACGTCAGGGGGCGCCGGGGACGAGCAGTACTTC. This sequence encodes CASSTSGGAGDEQYF.

This clonotype appeared many times. This rearrangement joins TRBV14 to TRBJ2-7; D is ambiguous. Germline V gene lookup returns CDR1 SGHDN and CDR2 FVKESK. The CDR3 spans 14 residues. Trimming stripped 0 bases from V and 12 bases from J, with 18 bases between. The CDR3 region is CASSQDLGYPTLYF. In DNA, the CDR3 is TGTGCCAGCAGCCAAGATCTTGGATACCCTACGTTGTACTTC.

This clonotype was observed at least ten times. The germline gene is not matched at one end of the junction; a read error may be the cause. V usage is TRBV10-3 and J usage is TRBJ2-7; D is perhaps TRBD1 (5 bases). The CDR3 runs to 11 residues. Germline-derived CDR1 and CDR2 are ENHRY and SYGVKD. This CDR3 is CAIRSATRVDF. The CDR3 DNA reads TGTGCCATCAGGTCAGCCACCAGGGTCGACTTC.

This clonotype was seen ten or more times. The chain couples TRBV5-1 to TRBJ2-7; possibly TRBD1 for D (6 bases). The V gene's germline CDR1 is SGHRS and CDR2 YFSETQ. Deletions cut 4 bases from V and 2 bases from J, with 10 bases between. CDR3 length: 13 residues. The chain's CDR3 is CASSNGQTYEQYF. CDR3 sequence (DNA): TGCGCCAGCAGCAATGGACAGACCTACGAGCAGTACTTC.

This clonotype was recorded at least ten times. The CDR3 DNA sequence: TGTGCCAGCAGTTTCGGGGGCCGGGGAACTGAAGCTTTCTTT. Its translation is CASSFGGRGTEAFF. The chain combines TRBV12-3 or TRBV12-4 with TRBJ1-1; tentative D call: TRBD1 (6 bases). V lost 3 bases to trimming and J lost 5 bases, with 13 bases between them. The CDR3 sequence is 14 residues long.

This clonotype was recorded many times. V and J are TRBV12-3 or TRBV12-4 and TRBJ2-5; possible D gene TRBD1, 5 bases. Trimming cost V 6 bases and J 2 bases, with 13 bases left between them. The CDR3 runs 14 residues. The CDR3 reads CASRTDLVQETQYF. The CDR3 coding sequence is TGTGCCAGCAGGACAGACTTAGTGCAAGAGACCCAGTACTTC.

The CDR3 loop reads CASSSYTGQVVNTIYF. The CDR3 DNA sequence: TGTGCCAGCAGCTCCTACACAGGACAGGTGGTGAACACCATATATTTT. V gene TRBV28 combines with J gene TRBJ1-3; 7 positions agree with TRBD1. Germline V gene lookup returns CDR1 MDHEN and CDR2 SYDVKM. There are 16 residues in the CDR3. Trimming took 6 bases from V and 7 from J; bases not matched to a gene: 15.

About this clonotype itself: This may stem from a read error, because a much larger clone lies one nucleotide away. The chain links TRBV28 to TRBJ2-2; D not certain. The germline V gene encodes CDR1 MDHEN and CDR2 SYDVKM. This CDR3 contains 15 residues. The CDR3 DNA reads TGTGCCAGCAGCTTCCCGTCCACGAACACCTGGGAGCTGTTTTTT. It codes for CASSFPSTNTWELFF. The whole variable domain, filled in from reference TRBV28 and TRBJ2-2, reads DVKVTQSSRYLVKRTGEKVFLECVQDMDHENMFWYRQDPGLGLRLIYFSYDVKMKEKGDIPEGYSVSREKKERFSLILESASTNQTSMYLCASSFPSTNTWELFFGEGSRLTVL.

This clonotype was seen ten or more times. CDR3 DNA: TGCAGCGTGGGCACGGGACTAGCGGGAGTCGAGCAGTACTTC. Amino acids: CSVGTGLAGVEQYF. The rearrangement uses TRBV29-1 and TRBJ2-7; 14 nucleotides align to TRBD2. The J segment lost 6 bases and the V segment lost 6 bases, leaving 7 bases of the junction unmatched. CDR3 length: 14 amino acids. Looked up from germline, CDR1 is SQVTM and CDR2 is ANQGSEA.